Listed here are 21 T cell receptor beta chains from one sample, sequenced in a study of post-analysis software for immune sequencing data. Points from the study as a whole: Patients had higher frequencies than controls of roughly 5 TRBV segments, including TRBV5-6, TRBV5-1 and TRBV20-1.

Their specific antigens are unknown. Included in the TCR beta cDNA libraries were unique molecular identifiers. One entry per CDR3 protein results from TCRdb running MiXCR on the PCR reads. The sample has a few hundred thousand distinct CDR3 sequences, roughly 35% seen once. Sequencing used blood. All receptors derive from a girl between 5 and 17 years old with multiple sclerosis.

The gene calls are TRBV7-3 and TRBJ2-3, with D perhaps given as TRBD1 or TRBD2 (5 bases each). The V gene's germline CDR1 is SGHTA and CDR2 FQGTGA. The V end lost 1 base, the J end lost 1 base, and 6 bases lay between the germline ends. The CDR3 length is 14 residues. CDR3 loop: CASSLMGGTDTQYF. CDR3 bases: TGTGCCAGCAGCTTAATGGGGGGCACAGATACGCAGTATTTT.

This clonotype was seen ten or more times. The chain is built from TRBV7-2 and TRBJ1-5, with D unclear. Trimming shortened V by 2 bases and J by 6 bases, and 8 bases separated the two germline ends. CDR1 and CDR2 from the germline V gene are SGHTA and FQGNSA. This CDR3 is 13 amino acids long. CDR3: CASSLSLVQPQHF. In DNA, the CDR3 is TGTGCCAGCAGCTTATCCTTAGTTCAGCCCCAGCATTTT.

This clonotype was counted at least ten times. J is TRBJ2-7 and V is TRBV12-3 or TRBV12-4; D perhaps matches TRBD1 (6 bases). This CDR3 region has 15 residues. Between the trimmed V and J ends, which lost 1 base and 4 bases, there was a span of 14 bases. This CDR3 reads CASSLGAGADYEQYF. The CDR3 region has the DNA TGTGCCAGCAGTTTAGGAGCAGGGGCAGATTACGAGCAGTACTTC.

The genes are TRBV4-1 and TRBJ1-4; D uncertain. The ends were cut back, 3 bases at V and 0 bases at J, with 8 bases in the middle. The CDR3 covers 15 residues. Germline-derived CDR1 and CDR2 are MGHRA and YSYEKL. CDR3 in amino acids: CASSQPGATNEKLFF. CDR3 DNA: TGCGCCAGCAGCCAGCCCGGCGCAACTAATGAAAAACTGTTTTTT.

The chain couples TRBV7-9 to TRBJ2-5, with TRBD1 matching 9 bases. The germline gives CDR1 SEHNR, CDR2 FQNEAQ (reference sequence). The trim removed 6 bases at V and 4 bases at J, leaving 6 bases unmatched. This CDR3 is 14 amino acids long. The CDR3 is CASRETGGPETQYF. The CDR3 nucleotides are TGTGCCAGCAGGGAGACAGGGGGTCCAGAGACCCAGTACTTC.

The chain employs TRBV7-8 and TRBJ2-2; D unclear. The CDR3 totals 12 residues. The ends were cut back, 0 bases at V and 5 bases at J, with 1 base in the middle. CDR1 is SGHVS and CDR2 is FQNEAQ in the germline V gene. CDR3 nucleotide sequence: TGTGCCAGCAGCTTAGCGACCGGGGAGCTGTTTTTT. This codes for CASSLATGELFF.

The V gene is TRBV20-1, the J gene TRBJ2-6, with D unresolved. With 0 bases removed from V and 0 bases from J, the gap between germline ends came to 6 bases. This CDR3 comprises 15 residues. Germline V gives CDR1 DFQATT, CDR2 SNEGSKA (reference sequence). CDR3 protein: CSARDWDSGANVLTF. CDR3 in DNA: TGCAGTGCTAGAGATTGGGACTCTGGGGCCAACGTCCTGACTTTC.

This chain joins TRBV7-6 and TRBJ2-3, with TRBD2 matching over 10 bases. The J segment lost 3 bases and the V segment lost 5 bases, leaving 11 bases of the junction unmatched. The germline gives CDR1 SGHVS, CDR2 FNYEAQ. The CDR3 is 17 residues long. The CDR3 region has the DNA TGTGCCAGCAGCAACCTAGCGGGGGCCCCGATGACAGATACGCAGTATTTT. This gives the protein CASSNLAGAPMTDTQYF.

The DNA of the CDR3 is TGCGCCAGCAGCTCGGCAGGGGTTTTGACGGATGAGCAGTTCTTC. Residues: CASSSAGVLTDEQFF. This sequence joins TRBV5-1 and TRBJ2-1; D may be TRBD1 (6 bases). In germline, CDR1 is SGHRS, CDR2 YFSETQ. CDR3 length: 15 residues. The V gene lost 3 bases and the J gene lost 8 bases, with 18 bases spanning the gap.

The chain combines TRBV10-3 with TRBJ2-3; D not resolved. The germline CDR1 and CDR2 sequences are ENHRY and SYGVKD. Trimming removed 4 bases from V and 0 bases from J, with 8 bases in between. The CDR3 is 14 residues long. The CDR3 region is CAISGLSSTDTQYF. In DNA form, the CDR3 reads TGTGCCATCAGTGGATTGAGTAGCACAGATACGCAGTATTTT.

This chain uses TRBV11-1 with TRBJ2-3; 7 nucleotides match TRBD1. CDR1 and CDR2 from the germline V gene are SGHAT and FQDESV (reference sequence). J was trimmed by 0 bases and V by 2 bases; bases with no gene match: 5. The CDR3 has 16 amino acids. The CDR3 is CASSLFTGASTDTQYF. CDR3 sequence (DNA): TGTGCCAGCAGCTTATTCACAGGGGCGAGCACAGATACGCAGTATTTT. Filled out from reference TRBV11-1 and TRBJ2-3, the complete variable domain reads EAEVAQSPRYKITEKSQAVAFWCDPISGHATLYWYRQILGQGPELLVQFQDESVVDDSQLPKDRFSAERLKGVDSTLKIQPAELGDSAMYLCASSLFTGASTDTQYFGPGTRLTVL.

The chain has TRBV7-9 and TRBJ1-2; 7 bases match TRBD1. This CDR3 comprises 13 residues. Trimming took 5 bases from V and 5 from J; bases not matched to a gene: 5. CDR1 and CDR2 (germline): SEHNR, FQNEAQ (reference sequence). The CDR3 reads CASSGPGQYGYTF. The CDR3 coding sequence is TGTGCCAGCAGCGGACCGGGACAGTATGGCTACACCTTC.

This chain connects TRBV9 to TRBJ1-6; the D gene is possibly TRBD1 (5 bases). V was shortened by 0 bases and J by 13 bases, with 8 bases between the two germline ends. CDR1 and CDR2 (germline): SGDLS, YYNGEE. The CDR3 is 12 amino acids. CDR3 sequence reads: CASSVGSGPLHF. CDR3 nucleotide sequence: TGTGCCAGCAGCGTAGGTTCAGGGCCCCTCCACTTT.

This clonotype was picked up a small number of times. V and J are TRBV2 and TRBJ2-1; either TRBD1 or TRBD2 may fit D (7 bases each). The CDR3 is 18 residues long. V lost 6 bases, J lost 4 bases, and 25 bases lay in between. The germline CDR1 and CDR2 sequences are SNHLY and FYNNEI. CDR3 in amino acids: CASSGGTVGTKGYNEQFF. CDR3 bases: TGTGCCAGCAGCGGGGGGACAGTCGGGACGAAAGGGTACAATGAGCAGTTCTTC. Full variable domain (rest looked up from reference TRBV2 and TRBJ2-1): EPEVTQTPSHQVTQMGQEVILRCVPISNHLYFYWYRQILGQKVEFLVSFYNNEISEKSEIFDDQFSVERPDGSNFTLKIRSTKLEDSAMYFCASSGGTVGTKGYNEQFFGPGTRLTVL.

The CDR3 loop is CASSPTVGGTNQPQHF. As DNA, the CDR3 is TGCGCCAGCAGCCCCACTGTGGGGGGGACAAATCAGCCCCAGCATTTT. The gene calls are TRBV4-3 and TRBJ1-5; D is possibly TRBD1 (6 bases). The CDR3 is made up of 16 amino acids. CDR1 and CDR2 from the germline V gene are LGHNA and YSLEER. The V end was cut by 4 bases, the J end by 4 bases, with 17 bases between.

The J gene is TRBJ2-3, the V gene TRBV7-2, with 9 bases identical to TRBD2. Unmatched junction bases numbered 9, after V lost 1 base and J lost 4 bases. Per germline, CDR1 SGHTA and CDR2 FQGNSA. The CDR3 contains 17 residues. The CDR3 spells CASSLVTAGGSPDTQYF. CDR3 coding DNA: TGTGCCAGCAGCTTAGTGACAGCGGGGGGTAGTCCAGATACGCAGTATTTT.

The genes are TRBV6-5 and TRBJ2-1; D might be TRBD2 (5 bases). Gene TRBJ2-7 matches the end of the DNA better, so the J call may be wrong. The CDR3 contains 15 residues. The germline V gene has CDR1 MNHEY and CDR2 SVGAGI. The CDR3 DNA reads as TGTGCCAGCAGTCCTATGAGCGGTTCCTACAATGAGCAGTACTTC. This sequence encodes CASSPMSGSYNEQYF.

V and J are TRBV30 and TRBJ2-7; the match to TRBD2 covers 10 bases. Unmatched junction bases numbered 3, after V lost 2 bases and J lost 2 bases. In germline, CDR1 is GTSNPN, CDR2 SVGIG (reference sequence). The CDR3 runs to 14 residues. The CDR3: CAWSTSGVPYEQYF. CDR3 nucleotide sequence: TGTGCCTGGAGTACTAGCGGGGTCCCCTACGAGCAGTACTTC.

This clonotype was seen a few times. The chain is built from TRBV28 and TRBJ2-7, with 7 bases fitting TRBD2. V lost 5 bases and J lost 9; bases outside the gene matches: 16. There are 15 residues in the CDR3. The V gene's germline CDR1 is MDHEN and CDR2 SYDVKM. CDR3 sequence reads: CASSRPQRGNSVQYF. In DNA, the CDR3 is TGTGCCAGCAGTCGCCCCCAGCGGGGTAATAGTGTGCAGTACTTC.

The V call is TRBV5-8, the J call TRBJ1-2; D possibly corresponds to TRBD1 (5 bases). The CDR3 is 14 amino acids. Trimming took 4 bases from V and 4 from J, leaving 14 bases between them. Germline CDR1 and CDR2: SGHTS and YDEGEE. CDR3 DNA: TGTGCCAGCAGCCCCCGGGGGGTGCTCTATGGCTACACCTTC. As protein: CASSPRGVLYGYTF.

This clonotype has just one count. One end of the junction is discordant with germline, which a read error may explain. The J gene is TRBJ1-1, the V gene TRBV12-3 or TRBV12-4; D gene unclear. The CDR3 extends over 12 amino acids. Here the CDR3 DNA reads TGTGCCGGCAGTTCCCCGGGCACTGAAGCTTTCTTT. It yields the protein CAGSSPGTEAFF.